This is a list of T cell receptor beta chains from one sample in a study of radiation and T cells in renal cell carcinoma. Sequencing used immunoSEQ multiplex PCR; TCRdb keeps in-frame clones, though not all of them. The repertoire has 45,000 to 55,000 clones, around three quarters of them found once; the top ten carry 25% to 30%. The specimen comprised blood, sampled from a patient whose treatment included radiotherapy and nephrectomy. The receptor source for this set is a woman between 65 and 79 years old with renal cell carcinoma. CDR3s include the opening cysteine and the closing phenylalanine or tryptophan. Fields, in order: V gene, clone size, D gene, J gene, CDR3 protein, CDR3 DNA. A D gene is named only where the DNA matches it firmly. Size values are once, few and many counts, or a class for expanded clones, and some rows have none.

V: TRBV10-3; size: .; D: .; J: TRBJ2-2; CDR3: CAIRSSGTNTGELFF; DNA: TGTGCCATCAGATCCTCCGGGACCAACACCGGGGAGCTGTTTTTT
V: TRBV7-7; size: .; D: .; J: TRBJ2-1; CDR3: CASSLDRENNEQFF; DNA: TGTGCCAGCAGCTTAGACAGGGAGAACAATGAGCAGTTCTTC
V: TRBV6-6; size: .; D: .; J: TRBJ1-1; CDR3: CASSYSRANTEAFF; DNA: TGTGCCAGCAGTTACTCGAGAGCGAACACTGAAGCTTTCTTT
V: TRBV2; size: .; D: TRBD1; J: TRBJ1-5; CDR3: CASSAITGVDQPQHF; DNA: TGTGCCAGCAGTGCTATTACAGGGGTCGATCAGCCCCAGCATTTT
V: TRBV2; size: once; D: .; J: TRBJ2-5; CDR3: CASSVGQETQYF; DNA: TGTGCCAGCAGTGTCGGCCAAGAGACCCAGTACTTC
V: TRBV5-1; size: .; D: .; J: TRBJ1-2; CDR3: CASSLGGHYGYTF; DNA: TGCGCCAGCAGCTTGGGAGGTCATTATGGCTACACCTTC
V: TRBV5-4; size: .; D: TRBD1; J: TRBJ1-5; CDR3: CASSLGQGRPQHF; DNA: TGTGCCAGCAGCCTGGGACAGGGGCGGCCCCAGCATTTT
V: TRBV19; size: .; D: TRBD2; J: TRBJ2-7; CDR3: CASSSSGSSDEQYF; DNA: TGTGCCAGTAGTAGTAGCGGGAGTAGCGACGAGCAGTACTTC
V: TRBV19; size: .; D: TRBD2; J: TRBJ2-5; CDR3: CASSIVFSGRETQYF; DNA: TGTGCCAGTAGTATAGTCTTCAGCGGGAGGGAGACCCAGTACTTC
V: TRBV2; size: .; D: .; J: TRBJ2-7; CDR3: CASSESYSSYEQYF; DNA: TGTGCCAGCAGTGAAAGTTACTCCTCCTACGAGCAGTACTTC
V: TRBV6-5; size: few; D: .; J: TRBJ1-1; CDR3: CASSSTANLNTEAFF; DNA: TGTGCCAGCAGTTCGACAGCTAATCTGAACACTGAAGCTTTCTTT
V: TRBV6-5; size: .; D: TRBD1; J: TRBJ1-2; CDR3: CASSYSRQGAYYGYTF; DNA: TGTGCCAGCAGTTACTCGAGGCAGGGGGCTTACTATGGCTACACCTTC
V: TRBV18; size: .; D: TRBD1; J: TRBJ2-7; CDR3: CASSPSFTAQGAIAYEQYF; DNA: TGTGCCAGCTCACCGTCCTTTACCGCACAGGGGGCTATCGCCTACGAGCAGTACTTC
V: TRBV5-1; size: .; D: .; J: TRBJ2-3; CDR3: CASSDRTVAQYF; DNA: TGCGCCAGCAGTGATAGGACTGTTGCGCAGTATTTT
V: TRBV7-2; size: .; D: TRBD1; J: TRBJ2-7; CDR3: CASSSRGPYEQYF; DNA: TGTGCCAGCAGCTCCAGGGGGCCCTACGAGCAGTACTTC
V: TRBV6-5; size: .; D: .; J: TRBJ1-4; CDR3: CASSYSPGAEKLFF; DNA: TGTGCCAGCAGTTACTCGCCAGGGGCGGAAAAACTGTTTTTT
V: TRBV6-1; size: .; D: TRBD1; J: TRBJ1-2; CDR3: CASAPFTGGGYGYTF; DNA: TGTGCCAGCGCGCCTTTTACAGGGGGAGGCTATGGCTACACCTTC
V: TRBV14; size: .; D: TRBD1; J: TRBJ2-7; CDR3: CASSLTGSGSYEQYF; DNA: TGTGCCAGCAGCCTGACAGGGTCGGGCTCCTACGAGCAGTACTTC
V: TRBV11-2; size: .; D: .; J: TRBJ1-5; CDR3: CASSHIEGYNQPQHF; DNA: TGTGCCAGCAGCCACATAGAGGGTTATAATCAGCCCCAGCATTTT
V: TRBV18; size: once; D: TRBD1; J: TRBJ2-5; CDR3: CASSPPSTRGETQYF; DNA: TGTGCCAGCTCACCACCATCCACCAGGGGGGAGACCCAGTACTTC
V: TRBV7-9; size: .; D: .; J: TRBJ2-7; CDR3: CASRPTTGNQGEQYF; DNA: TGTGCCAGCAGGCCCACAACAGGGAACCAGGGCGAGCAGTACTTC
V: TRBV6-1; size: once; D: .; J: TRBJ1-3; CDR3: CASSDLTSGNTIYF; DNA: TGTGCCAGCAGTGATCTGACCTCTGGAAACACCATATATTTT
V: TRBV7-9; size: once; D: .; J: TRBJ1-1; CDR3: CASSLLFTEAFF; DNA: TGTGCCAGCAGCTTACTCTTCACTGAAGCTTTCTTT
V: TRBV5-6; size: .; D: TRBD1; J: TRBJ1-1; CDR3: CASSPDRDLNEAFF; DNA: TGTGCCAGCAGCCCCGACAGGGACCTTAACGAAGCTTTCTTT
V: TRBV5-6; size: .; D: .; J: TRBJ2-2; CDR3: CASSSDWNTGELFF; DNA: TGTGCCAGCAGCTCAGACTGGAACACCGGGGAGCTGTTTTTT
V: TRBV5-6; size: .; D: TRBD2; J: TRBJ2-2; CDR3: CASSLDAREGTGELFF; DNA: TGTGCCAGCAGCTTGGACGCCAGGGAGGGCACCGGGGAGCTGTTTTTT
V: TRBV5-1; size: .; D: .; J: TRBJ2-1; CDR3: CASSLVAAGYNEQFF; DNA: TGCGCCAGCAGCTTGGTAGCAGCCGGTTACAATGAGCAGTTCTTC
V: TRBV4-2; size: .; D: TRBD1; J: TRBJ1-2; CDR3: CASSPGTALPGYTF; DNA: TGTGCCAGCAGCCCCGGGACAGCCTTACCAGGCTACACCTTC
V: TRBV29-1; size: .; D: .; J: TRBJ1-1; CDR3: CSVGGMDTEAFF; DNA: TGCAGCGTCGGAGGTATGGACACTGAAGCTTTCTTT
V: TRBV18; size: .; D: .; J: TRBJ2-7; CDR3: CASSWDTQRDEQYF; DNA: TGTGCCAGCTCATGGGACACCCAACGAGACGAGCAGTACTTC
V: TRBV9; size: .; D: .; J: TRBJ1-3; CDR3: CASSVADSGNTIYF; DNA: TGTGCCAGCAGCGTAGCGGACTCTGGAAACACCATATATTTT
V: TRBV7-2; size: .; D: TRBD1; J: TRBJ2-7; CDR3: CASSLGGQGSYEQYF; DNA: TGTGCCAGCAGCTTAGGCGGACAGGGTTCCTACGAGCAGTACTTC